Below, 19 T cell receptor beta chains from the same sample are listed, as sequenced in a study of T cell clonality in common variable immunodeficiency (dated by TCRdb to about 2015). Study-wide conclusions, independent of this receptor: CVID TCRbeta sequences were reported to have fewer deletions and N-nucleotide insertions and to lack highly modified clones with 13 or more V deletions.

No antigen has been assigned to these receptors. Library method: the immunoSEQ multiplex PCR assay. The table comes from immuneACCESS by way of TCRdb, which keeps in-frame sequences with V and J called. Part of the clones is missing from these tables; in studies checked, under half for an unresolved V gene and the rest for unknown reasons. For this sample, the table gives more than 6,500 clones. The ten largest make up 3% to 4% of the sample. Sequenced sample: peripheral blood mononuclear cells. Receptors were obtained from a human donor with common variable immunodeficiency.

On this clone: Coverage ceases 3 residues before the CDR3 finishes, and the germline J gene fills in the end. The genes are TRBV19 and TRBJ1-3; the D is unclear. V lost 10 bases, J lost 0 bases, and 10 bases lay in between. The CDR3 loop spans 13 amino acids. Germline V CDR1 and CDR2: LNHDA, SQIVND (reference sequence). This CDR3 is CATTSVSGNTIYF. The part of the CDR3 DNA that was read is TGTGCCACCACCAGCGTCTCTGGAAACACC. Based on the CDR3 plus reference TRBV19 and TRBJ1-3, the full variable domain is DGGITQSPKYLFRKEGQNVTLSCEQNLNHDAMYWYRQDPGQGLRLIYYSQIVNDFQKGDIAEGYSVSREKKESFPLTVTSAQKNPTAFYLCATTSVSGNTIYFGEGSWLTVV.

Concerning this clone: The sequence runs out 3 residues before the end of the CDR3; the remainder is reconstructed from the germline J gene. This chain links TRBV18 with TRBJ2-5, with TRBD1 matching 11 bases. This CDR3 is built from 16 residues. V was clipped by 5 bases and J by 5 bases; unmatched bases: 10. Germline V gene sequence: CDR1 KGHSH, CDR2 LQKENI. The CDR3 is CASSFAGTGGAETQYF. The covered CDR3 bases are TGTGCCAGCTCATTCGCTGGGACAGGGGGTGCCGAGACC.

Its frequency marks this clone as medium-sized. The read falls 3 residues short of the CDR3 end, and the missing part is taken from the germline J gene. The J gene is TRBJ1-2, the V gene TRBV29-1; possibly TRBD1 for D (5 bases). Trimming stripped 3 bases from V and 7 bases from J, with 12 bases between. CDR3 length: 12 residues. From germline, CDR1 is SQVTM and CDR2 ANQGSEA. The CDR3 loop reads CSVDWQGGGYTF. The CDR3 bases that were read are TGCAGCGTTGACTGGCAGGGCGGTGGC.

To note about this clone: Coverage ceases 3 residues before the CDR3 finishes, and the germline J gene fills in the end. The chain is built from TRBV2 and TRBJ2-5; 10 bases are a match to TRBD1. Germline V gene lookup returns CDR1 SNHLY and CDR2 FYNNEI. Unmatched junction bases numbered 6, after V lost 6 bases and J lost 2 bases. The CDR3 length is 15 residues. The CDR3 loop is CASRRDRGQQETQYF. The sequenced CDR3 bases are TGTGCCAGCAGGAGGGACAGGGGCCAACAAGAGACC. Supplemented by reference TRBV2 and TRBJ2-5, the full variable domain reads EPEVTQTPSHQVTQMGQEVILRCVPISNHLYFYWYRQILGQKVEFLVSFYNNEISEKSEIFDDQFSVERPDGSNFTLKIRSTKLEDSAMYFCASRRDRGQQETQYFGPGTRLLVL.

CDR3 DNA (partial): TGTGCCAGCAGTGAATATTCGACTAGCTACAATGAG. Its protein is CASSEYSTSYNE. The whole CDR3 protein is CASSEYSTSYNEQFF. The chain is built from TRBV6-1 and TRBJ2-1; the D gene is possibly TRBD2 (6 bases). The observed sequence ends 3 residues before the CDR3 terminus, with the missing tail filled in from the germline J gene. The length of the CDR3 is 15 residues. Deletions cut 2 bases from V and 3 bases from J, with 11 bases between. Germline V CDR1 and CDR2: MNHNS, SASEGT.

As concerns this clone: The CDR3 end falls 3 residues outside the read, so it is completed with the germline J gene. V and J are TRBV18 and TRBJ2-3; TRBD1 matches 7 bases. V trimming: 0 bases; J trimming: 3 bases; junction bases outside the gene matches: 6. The CDR3 runs to 16 residues. The V gene's germline CDR1 is KGHSH and CDR2 LQKENI. CDR3 DNA (partial): TGTGCCAGCTCACCACCTCAAGGGGGCTCAACAGATACG. It yields the protein CASSPPQGGSTDT. The whole CDR3 protein is CASSPPQGGSTDTQYF.

On this clone: The read stops 3 residues short of the end of the CDR3; the missing end is completed from the germline J gene. The V and J genes are TRBV5-1 and TRBJ2-7; 7 bases are shared with TRBD1. Germline CDR1 reads SGHRS; CDR2 reads YFSETQ. V shed 7 bases, J shed 5 bases, and the junction held 6 bases outside the gene matches. CDR3 size: 12 residues. The CDR3 DNA, read in part, is TGCGCCAGCGGAATTACAGGGGACGAG. Its translation is CASGITGDE. The full CDR3 reads CASGITGDEQYF. Filled out from reference TRBV5-1 and TRBJ2-7, the complete variable domain reads KAGVTQTPRYLIKTRGQQVTLSCSPISGHRSVSWYQQTPGQGLQFLFEYFSETQRNKGNFPGRFSGRQFSNSRSEMNVSTLELGDSALYLCASGITGDEQYFGPGTRLTVT.

Its frequency marks this clone as large. The CDR3 goes on 3 residues after the read ends, and that part is filled in from the germline J gene. The J gene is TRBJ1-2, the V gene TRBV20-1; TRBD1 agrees at 11 bases. This CDR3 contains 13 residues. Trimming cost V 5 bases and J 3 bases; bases outside gene matches: 2. Germline values: CDR1 DFQATT, CDR2 SNEGSKA (reference sequence). The part of the CDR3 DNA that was read is TGCAGTGCTGGGACAGGGGGGGACTATGGC. Protein: CSAGTGGDYG. The entire CDR3 sequence reads CSAGTGGDYGYTF.

Considering frequency, this clone is medium-sized. The sequenced part of the CDR3 DNA is TGCAGTGCTAGAGATTCAAACAGGGCCTACTATGGC. Protein product: CSARDSNRAYYG. The full CDR3 sequence reads CSARDSNRAYYGYTF. The chain joins TRBV20-1 to TRBJ1-2; a weak D match, TRBD1 (6 bases). The read halts 3 residues ahead of the CDR3 end, with the missing end drawn from the germline J gene. The CDR3 runs to 15 residues. The germline V and J ends were trimmed by 0 bases and 3 bases, with 14 bases remaining between them. Looked up from germline, CDR1 is DFQATT and CDR2 is SNEGSKA (reference sequence).

About this clone itself: The read is 3 residues too short to cover the CDR3 end, so that end is filled in from the germline J gene. The chain couples TRBV7-9 to TRBJ2-5; perhaps TRBD2 as D (6 bases). Trimming took 1 base from V and 7 from J, leaving 13 bases between them. Germline assignment: CDR1 SEHNR and CDR2 FQNEAQ (reference sequence). The CDR3 is made up of 14 amino acids. The sequenced CDR3 bases are TGTGCCAGCAGCTTAGTAAGCCAGGGAGGGACC. The encoded protein is CASSLVSQGGT. The full CDR3 protein reads CASSLVSQGGTQYF. The full variable domain, in which reference TRBV7-9 and TRBJ2-5 provide the parts outside the CDR3, is DTGVSQNPRHKITKRGQNVTFRCDPISEHNRLYWYRQTLGQGPEFLTYFQNEAQLEKSRLLSDRFSAERPKGSFSTLEIQRTEQGDSAMYLCASSLVSQGGTQYFGPGTRLLVL.

Notes on this clone: The CDR3 end falls 3 residues outside the read, so it is completed with the germline J gene. This rearrangement joins TRBV20-1 to TRBJ2-3; D possibly corresponds to TRBD2 (6 bases). The CDR3 is 13 residues long. Trimming pared 1 base from V and 6 bases from J, leaving 11 bases between. CDR1 and CDR2 from the germline V gene are DFQATT and SNEGSKA (reference sequence). The CDR3: CSARGGTSDTQYF. The sequenced CDR3 bases are TGCAGTGCTAGAGGTGGTACTAGCGATACG.

With regard to this clone: The read is 3 residues too short to cover the CDR3 end, so that end is filled in from the germline J gene. The chain has TRBV7-9 and TRBJ1-2; TRBD1 might be the D (5 bases). CDR3 length: 14 amino acids. In germline, CDR1 is SEHNR, CDR2 FQNEAQ (reference sequence). V was cut by 5 bases and J by 4 bases, with 14 bases left in between. The CDR3 bases that were read are TGTGCCAGCAGCCTTCTCGGGGGAAGCTATGGC. Its translation: CASSLLGGSYG. The full CDR3 protein is CASSLLGGSYGYTF.

As for this clone: The sequenced fragment ends 3 residues before the CDR3 boundary, so the rest is inferred from the germline J gene. The chain joins TRBV10-3 to TRBJ2-7, with 11 positions matching TRBD2. The CDR3 is made up of 15 amino acids. The germline gives CDR1 ENHRY, CDR2 SYGVKD. Losses at the gene ends were 0 bases for V and 3 bases for J; bases not matched to a gene: 1. The CDR3 here is CAISESTSGSYEQYF. The CDR3 DNA, read in part, is TGTGCCATCAGTGAGTCTACTAGCGGGAGCTACGAG.

About this clone itself: Read data end 3 residues before the CDR3 end; the end is taken from the germline J gene. This chain joins TRBV19 and TRBJ2-5; 7 bases align to TRBD2. Germline trimming cut 6 bases from V and 7 bases from J; bases unmatched to any gene: 11. CDR1 is LNHDA, CDR2 SQIVND, per germline (reference sequence). The CDR3 spans 14 residues. The CDR3: CASSSGTTPRTQYF. Incomplete CDR3 DNA: TGTGCCAGTAGCTCCGGGACTACCCCGAGGACC.

On this clone: Sequencing ends 3 residues short of the CDR3 end; the germline J gene provides the rest. The chain couples TRBV18 to TRBJ1-3; maybe TRBD1 (6 bases). The CDR3 totals 20 residues. V lost 1 base, J lost 2 bases, and 24 bases lay in between. Per the germline V gene, CDR1 is KGHSH and CDR2 is LQKENI. CDR3: CASSPRRGNGKKEAGNTIYF. CDR3 DNA (partial): TGTGCCAGCTCACCACGCAGGGGAAATGGTAAAAAAGAGGCTGGAAACACC.

A word on this clone: The read falls 3 residues short of the CDR3 end, and the missing part is taken from the germline J gene. The chain joins TRBV2 to TRBJ2-5, with TRBD1 matching 7 bases. V was clipped by 9 bases and J by 1 base; unmatched bases: 5. This CDR3 comprises 13 residues. CDR1 and CDR2 from the germline V gene are SNHLY and FYNNEI. Partial CDR3 DNA: TGTGCCAGTTTATGGGACAGCCAAGAGACC. It is translated as CASLWDSQET. The CDR3 as a whole reads CASLWDSQETQYF.

This clone is identified as medium-sized from frequency. The observed sequence ends 3 residues before the CDR3 terminus, with the missing tail filled in from the germline J gene. The chain employs TRBV19 and TRBJ1-2; tentative D call: TRBD1 (5 bases). The V gene lost 5 bases and the J gene lost 2 bases, with 9 bases spanning the gap. The CDR3 length is 13 residues. CDR1 is LNHDA and CDR2 is SQIVND in the germline V gene (reference sequence). The CDR3 protein is CASSRAGNYGYTF. The sequenced CDR3 bases are TGTGCCAGTAGTCGGGCAGGGAACTATGGC.

Worth noting for this clone: The read is 3 residues too short to cover the CDR3 end, so that end is filled in from the germline J gene. The genes are TRBV30 and TRBJ2-3; 7 nucleotides line up with TRBD1. Looked up from germline, CDR1 is GTSNPN and CDR2 is SVGIG (reference sequence). This CDR3 has 14 residues. Trimming at V came to 0 bases and at J to 6 bases, leaving 6 bases not matched to a gene. CDR3 DNA (partial): TGTGCCTGGAGTGTACGAGGGGGCGCGGATACG. Its protein is CAWSVRGGADT. The full CDR3 reads CAWSVRGGADTQYF.

On this clone: The read stops 3 residues short of the end of the CDR3; the missing end is completed from the germline J gene. The chain combines TRBV2 with TRBJ2-1; no firm D call. CDR1 and CDR2 from the germline V gene are SNHLY and FYNNEI. The CDR3 totals 10 residues. Between the trimmed V and J ends, which lost 8 bases and 7 bases, there was a span of 6 bases. CDR3 loop: CASGQNEQFF. The sequenced CDR3 bases are TGTGCCAGCGGCCAAAATGAG.